This T cell receptor beta chain was sequenced during a study of cytomegalovirus exposure and HLA in healthy donors. Study-level findings and limits: Per a later analysis, HLA-associated TCR beta chains showed more clonal expansion than other, equally common TCR beta chains. By HLA locus, TCR association rates varied in a later analysis, with DRB1 showing the most and HLA-C the fewest. Analyzed later, most CMV-associated TCR beta chains appeared HLA-restricted.

Germline V gene lookup returns CDR1 SGHNT and CDR2 YYREEE (reference sequence). Trimming stripped 2 bases from V and 0 bases from J, with 12 bases between. CDR3 length: 15 residues. The PCR made use of 60 Vbeta and 13 Jbeta primers. Method: immunoSEQ multiplex PCR; TCRdb's copy keeps in-frame clones and lacks some. Of about 160,000 clones detected, approximately 81% appear once; the ten largest clones hold 2% to 2.5%. For this clone: Its antigen is currently unknown.

The chain joins TRBV5-4 to TRBJ2-7; weak D call: TRBD1 (5 bases). Sequencing used PBMCs. The TCR originated in a man aged 18-30 years in good health and CMV-seropositive. CDR3 bases: TGTGCCAGCAGCTTATCAGGGCCACTCTCCTACGAGCAGTACTTC. Amino acids: CASSLSGPLSYEQYF. The variable domain in full, completed from reference TRBV5-4 and TRBJ2-7, reads ETGVTQSPTHLIKTRGQQVTLRCSSQSGHNTVSWYQQALGQGPQFIFQYYREEENGRGNFPPRFSGLQFPNYSSELNVNALELDDSALYLCASSLSGPLSYEQYFGPGTRLTVT.